The TCR beta chain under discussion was sequenced for a study of OX40 agonist ivuxolimab in advanced cancers. Study information: Patients were given ivuxolimab, an antibody that agonizes OX40 (CD134). The study's findings and limits: It was not determined which antigens were specifically recognized by the peripheral T cells that had undergone clonal expansion.

This clone was observed a single time. The antigen is undetermined. The germline gives CDR1 LNHDA, CDR2 SQIVND (reference sequence). The junction had 7 bases not matched to a gene; V was cut back by 6 bases and J by 3 bases. CDR3 length equals 15 residues. Produced via immunoSEQ multiplex PCR; TCRdb's table is partial and in-frame only. This sample has about 73,000 clones, with about nine tenths found just once. The starting material was CD4+ or CD8+ T cells sorted from blood, obtained in a trial of the OX40 agonist ivuxolimab. This clonotype was sampled from an adult with an advanced solid tumor such as melanoma, head and neck, liver or kidney cancer. The chain links TRBV19 to TRBJ2-1; 8 positions agree with TRBD1. In DNA, the CDR3 is TGTGCCAGTAGACCAGGGGGCTTCGACTACAATGAGCAGTTCTTC. It codes for CASRPGGFDYNEQFF.